The 16 T cell receptor beta chains in this list originate from one sample, sequenced in a study of shared clonotypes between healthy human individuals. Some clones are missing from TCRdb's copy, which holds only in-frame ones; the method was immunoSEQ multiplex PCR. The sample includes about 490,000 clones, approximately 81% of them seen just once. The sequencing sample was made of PBMCs. Every receptor here comes from a woman in her forties in good health. Some clones in this sample may be carry-over from other donors' samples.

V is TRBV30 and J is TRBJ1-5; D perhaps matches TRBD1 (6 bases). The V end was cut by 0 bases, the J end by 7 bases, with 16 bases between. The CDR3 totals 15 residues. The germline V gene has CDR1 GTSNPN and CDR2 SVGIG (reference sequence). This CDR3 reads CAWSVRRTRGQPQHF. CDR3 nucleotide sequence: TGTGCCTGGAGTGTTCGGCGGACAAGGGGGCAGCCCCAGCATTTT.

V is TRBV19 and J is TRBJ2-2; D is ambiguous. Deletions cut 1 base from V and 6 bases from J, with 18 bases between. CDR3 size: 17 residues. Germline CDR1 and CDR2: LNHDA and SQIVND (reference sequence). The CDR3 spells CASSIGKARLASGELFF. The CDR3 DNA reads TGTGCCAGTAGTATAGGCAAGGCCCGACTTGCGTCCGGGGAGCTGTTTTTT.

This sequence joins TRBV27 and TRBJ1-5, with D perhaps TRBD1 (5 bases). V lost 5 bases and J lost 7, with 12 bases in between. The CDR3 is 13 amino acids. The germline CDR1 and CDR2 sequences are MNHEY and SMNVEV (reference sequence). CDR3 nucleotides: TGTGCCAGCAGTCGAGGGGCTTTCCAGCCCCAGCATTTT. This codes for CASSRGAFQPQHF.

V and J are TRBV10-3 and TRBJ2-3, with 12 bases identical to TRBD2. The CDR3 totals 15 residues. Germline values: CDR1 ENHRY, CDR2 SYGVKD. The V and J ends lost 5 bases and 3 bases, in that order; junction bases with no gene match: 3. DNA for the CDR3: TGTGCCATCAGTCGACTAGCGGGAGAGACAGATACGCAGTATTTT. Amino acids: CAISRLAGETDTQYF.

V gene TRBV5-8 combines with J gene TRBJ1-4; no clear D gene. CDR3 length: 12 residues. Deletions cut 4 bases from V and 8 bases from J, with 9 bases between. Germline loops: CDR1 SGHTS, CDR2 YDEGEE. The CDR3 DNA is TGTGCCAGCAGCCAGGATGGCGAAAAACTGTTTTTT. Its translation is CASSQDGEKLFF.

For this clone: This CDR3 is also generated by other DNA sequences in the sample. CDR3 in DNA: TGTGCCAGCAGCGTATCCGGGAGCTCCTACAATGAGCAGTTCTTC. Translated, it gives CASSVSGSSYNEQFF. The rearrangement uses TRBV9 and TRBJ2-1; tentative D call: TRBD2 (6 bases). V gave up 1 base and J gave up 0 bases, with 8 bases separating them. The CDR3 consists of 15 residues. In germline, CDR1 is SGDLS, CDR2 YYNGEE.

On this clone itself: A read error is likely here: a far larger clone is one base away. The chain uses TRBV4-3 and TRBJ2-2; possible D gene TRBD2, 5 bases. Trimming took 1 base from V and 5 from J, leaving 11 bases between them. Germline CDR1 reads LGHNA; CDR2 reads YSLEER. CDR3 length equals 15 residues. CDR3 coding DNA: TGCGCCAGCAGCCAAGTGACGCCGGGGACCGGGGAGCTGTTTTTT. It encodes CASSQVTPGTGELFF.

The chain combines TRBV27 with TRBJ2-7; D gene uncertain. V lost 0 bases to trimming and J lost 9 bases, with 9 bases between them. The CDR3 has 12 residues. Germline loops: CDR1 MNHEY, CDR2 SMNVEV (reference sequence). DNA for the CDR3: TGTGCCAGCAGTTTATCAGGCCTAGTGCAGTACTTC. Amino acids: CASSLSGLVQYF.

The J gene is TRBJ1-2, the V gene TRBV7-2; tentative D call: TRBD1 (6 bases). Trimming stripped 0 bases from V and 8 bases from J, with 10 bases between. This CDR3 is built from 13 residues. In germline, CDR1 is SGHTA, CDR2 FQGNSA. The CDR3 sequence: CASSLARQGGYTF. CDR3 nucleotide sequence: TGTGCCAGCAGCTTAGCGAGGCAGGGGGGCTACACCTTC.

In the case of this clone: This likely traces to a read error, being one base from a far larger clone. Since the CDR3 does not end with the conserved phenylalanine or tryptophan, this likely comes from a read error. The V call is TRBV4-1, the J call TRBJ1-4, with a tentative D call TRBD1 (5 bases). This CDR3 has 14 residues. With 4 bases removed from V and 4 bases from J, the gap between germline ends came to 10 bases. Germline values: CDR1 MGHRA, CDR2 YSYEKL. The CDR3 DNA is TGCGCCAGCAGCCTCGGAAGGGGTAATGAAAAACTGTTTTCT. Translation gives CASSLGRGNEKLFS.

The chain uses TRBV10-3 and TRBJ2-1, with D unresolved. Trimming left V 2 bases short and J 4 bases short, with 3 bases between. The CDR3 has 12 residues. CDR1 is ENHRY, CDR2 SYGVKD, per germline. The CDR3 sequence is CAISEVYNEQFF. The DNA of the CDR3 is TGTGCCATCAGTGAGGTTTACAATGAGCAGTTCTTC.

This chain uses TRBV28 with TRBJ2-5; 10 bases fit TRBD2. This CDR3 region has 13 residues. The V and J ends lost 6 bases and 5 bases, in that order; junction bases with no gene match: 3. Germline CDR1 and CDR2: MDHEN and SYDVKM. The CDR3 sequence: CASRTSGLETQYF. The CDR3 region has the DNA TGTGCCAGCAGGACTAGCGGGCTCGAGACCCAGTACTTC.

The chain uses TRBV5-1 and TRBJ2-7, with 7 bases matching TRBD2. The length of the CDR3 is 17 residues. V trimming: 0 bases; J trimming: 2 bases; junction bases outside the gene matches: 11. Germline assignment: CDR1 SGHRS and CDR2 YFSETQ. In nucleotides, the CDR3 is TGCGCCAGCAGCTTGGCTCTGTGGCTAGCGGACCCCTACGAGCAGTACTTC. Protein product: CASSLALWLADPYEQYF.

The table lists this clone with a count of one. This chain links TRBV18 with TRBJ2-7, with 11 nucleotides matching TRBD2. Trimming at V came to 5 bases and at J to 2 bases, leaving 8 bases not matched to a gene. Germline CDR1 is KGHSH and CDR2 is LQKENI. The CDR3 runs to 16 residues. The CDR3, as DNA: TGTGCCAGCTCATCAAGATTAGCGGGAGGGCCCTACGAGCAGTACTTC. It specifies CASSSRLAGGPYEQYF.

The chain joins TRBV2 to TRBJ1-4; TRBD1 matches 8 bases. The CDR3 contains 15 residues. V lost 1 base to trimming and J lost 7 bases; unmatched junction nucleotides: 5. Germline CDR1 reads SNHLY; CDR2 reads FYNNEI. The CDR3 coding sequence is TGTGCCAGCAGTGAAGGTGACAGGGGTACTGAAAAACTGTTTTTT. It encodes CASSEGDRGTEKLFF.

The rearrangement uses TRBV4-3 and TRBJ1-4, with 7 bases matching TRBD1. The germline V gene has CDR1 LGHNA and CDR2 YSLEER. The CDR3 length is 16 residues. Trimming removed 4 bases from V and 5 bases from J; junction bases left unmatched: 10. CDR3 in amino acids: CASSPGVTGRNEKLFF. DNA for the CDR3: TGCGCCAGCAGCCCCGGGGTGACAGGGAGGAATGAAAAACTGTTTTTT.